This is a list of T cell receptor beta chains from one sample in a study of blood T cells in healthy people across ages. TCRdb processed the 5' RACE reads anew with MiXCR; each CDR3 protein has one entry. The table has about 830,000 distinct CDR3 sequences, 55% to 65% seen once. The sample consisted of blood. The receptors were sampled from a man aged 25-45 years in good health. Each CDR3 is given with its conserved first and last residue. The order of the fields is V gene, D gene, J gene, clone size, CDR3 length, CDR3 protein, CDR3 DNA. The D gene is left open where the match is weak. Part of the rows lack a size; the others show once, few, many or a class for expanded clones.

>TRBV20-1|NA|TRBJ2-3|NA|14
CSAVGIRGTDTQYF
TGCAGTGCCGTTGGGATCCGGGGGACAGATACGCAGTATTTT
>TRBV7-9|TRBD2|TRBJ2-5|NA|18
CASSLPGLAGGHQETQYF
TGTGCCAGCAGCCTCCCGGGACTAGCGGGGGGACACCAAGAGACCCAGTACTTC
>TRBV7-9|NA|TRBJ1-2|NA|12
CASRPGAPGYTF
TGTGCCAGCAGACCGGGGGCGCCTGGCTACACCTTC
>TRBV4-3|TRBD1|TRBJ1-2|NA|13
CASSQVSGGGYTF
TGCGCCAGCAGCCAAGTGTCAGGGGGTGGCTACACCTTC
>TRBV6-6|TRBD1|TRBJ2-7|NA|14
CAIRQGRGVYEQYF
TGTGCCATCCGACAGGGAAGAGGAGTCTACGAGCAGTACTTC
>TRBV6-4|NA|TRBJ2-3|NA|13
CASSGDWGDTQYF
TGTGCCAGCAGTGGGGACTGGGGAGATACGCAGTATTTT
>TRBV7-2|TRBD2|TRBJ2-1|NA|15
CASSFGTSTYNEQFF
TGTGCCAGCAGCTTCGGGACTAGTACCTACAATGAGCAGTTCTTC
>TRBV4-3|TRBD1|TRBJ2-3|NA|17
CASSQAARTGDTDTQYF
TGCGCCAGCAGCCAAGCGGCCCGGACAGGGGACACAGATACGCAGTATTTT
>TRBV6-8|NA|TRBJ1-2|few|18
CASSYSSLRTVRRYGYTF
TGTGCCAGCAGTTACTCGAGCTTACGGACCGTCAGGAGGTATGGCTACACCTTC
>TRBV20-1|TRBD2|TRBJ2-5|NA|15
CSATGLAGYQETQYF
TGCAGTGCAACAGGACTAGCGGGTTATCAAGAGACCCAGTACTTC
>TRBV29-1|TRBD1|TRBJ1-5|once|18
CSVEVPKTTRQGNQPQHF
TGCAGCGTTGAAGTCCCGAAGACGACGAGACAGGGAAATCAGCCTCAGCATTTT
>TRBV4-3|TRBD2|TRBJ2-1|few|17
CASSQGLAGLSYNEQFF
TGCGCCAGCAGCCAAGGACTAGCGGGTCTATCCTACAATGAGCAGTTCTTC
>TRBV5-1|NA|TRBJ2-7|NA|13
CASSLGALYEQYF
TGCGCCAGCAGCTTGGGGGCCCTCTACGAGCAGTACTTC
>TRBV7-2|TRBD1|TRBJ2-7|NA|16
CASSHPWTGTSYEQYF
TGTGCCAGCAGCCACCCTTGGACAGGGACCTCCTACGAGCAGTACTTC
>TRBV10-3|NA|TRBJ2-7|NA|15
CAISASGGFSYEQYF
TGTGCCATCAGTGCATCAGGCGGATTCTCCTACGAGCAGTACTTC
>TRBV20-1|NA|TRBJ2-5|few|13
CSARFARGETQYF
TGCAGTGCTAGGTTCGCCCGGGGAGAGACCCAGTACTTC
>TRBV6-2/TRBV6-3|NA|TRBJ2-4|NA|14
CASSTRSAKNIQYF
TGTGCCAGCTCAACTAGATCAGCCAAAAACATTCAGTACTTC
>TRBV4-2|NA|TRBJ1-5|NA|16
CASSQEHAVSNQPQHF
TGTGCCAGCAGCCAAGAACACGCGGTCAGCAATCAGCCCCAGCATTTT
>TRBV18|TRBD1|TRBJ2-1|few|15
CASSPGTGGYGEQFF
TGTGCCAGCTCACCCGGGACAGGGGGCTATGGTGAGCAGTTCTTC
>TRBV7-2|NA|TRBJ2-7|NA|15
CASTLPGQFSYEQYF
TGTGCCAGCACCCTCCCCGGACAGTTCTCCTACGAGCAGTACTTC
>TRBV20-1|NA|TRBJ2-4|NA|14
CSARDWGQPNIQYF
TGCAGTGCTAGAGATTGGGGCCAACCAAACATTCAGTACTTC
>TRBV6-1|NA|TRBJ1-5|NA|15
CASSPTEYSNQPQHF
TGTGCCAGCAGTCCCACAGAATATAGCAATCAGCCCCAGCATTTT
>TRBV9|TRBD2|TRBJ2-3|NA|16
CASSVELAGVPDTQYF
TGTGCCAGCAGCGTAGAGCTAGCGGGGGTCCCGGATACGCAGTATTTT
>TRBV4-2|TRBD2|TRBJ2-3|few|16
CASSQGTSGGTDTQYF
TGTGCCAGCAGCCAAGGGACTAGCGGGGGTACAGATACGCAGTATTTT
>TRBV3-1|NA|TRBJ1-2|NA|13
CASSQDNRGGYTF
TGTGCCAGCAGCCAAGATAACCGTGGAGGCTACACCTTC
>TRBV15|NA|TRBJ2-5|NA|17
CATSRGGGGTYQETQYF
TGTGCCACCAGCAGAGGAGGTGGGGGGACGTACCAAGAGACCCAGTACTTC
>TRBV29-1|TRBD1|TRBJ1-5|few|14
CSAITIQGDQPQHF
TGCAGCGCCATAACAATCCAGGGGGATCAGCCCCAGCATTTT
>TRBV7-9|TRBD1|TRBJ1-2|NA|14
CASSSPSTGNGYTF
TGTGCCAGCAGCTCGCCATCGACAGGGAATGGCTACACCTTC
>TRBV20-1|TRBD1|TRBJ1-6|NA|16
CNARGAQGGRDSPLHF
TGCAATGCTAGAGGGGCACAGGGGGGCCGGGATTCACCCCTCCACTTT
>TRBV6-6|NA|TRBJ2-7|few|13
CASSYGDSYEQYF
TGTGCCAGCAGTTACGGGGATTCCTACGAGCAGTACTTC